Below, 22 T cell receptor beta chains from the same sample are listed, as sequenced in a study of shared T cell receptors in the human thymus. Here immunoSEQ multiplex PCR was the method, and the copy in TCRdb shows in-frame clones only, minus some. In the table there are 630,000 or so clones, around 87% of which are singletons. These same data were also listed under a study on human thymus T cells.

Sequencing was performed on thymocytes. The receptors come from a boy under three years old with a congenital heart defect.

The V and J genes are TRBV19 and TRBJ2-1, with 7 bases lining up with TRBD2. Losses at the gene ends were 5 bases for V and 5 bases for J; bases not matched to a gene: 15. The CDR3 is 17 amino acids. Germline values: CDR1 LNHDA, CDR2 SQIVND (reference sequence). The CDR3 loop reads CASSSRRGGVGNNEQFF. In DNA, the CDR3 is TGTGCCAGTAGTTCTCGGCGGGGAGGGGTAGGTAACAATGAGCAGTTCTTC.

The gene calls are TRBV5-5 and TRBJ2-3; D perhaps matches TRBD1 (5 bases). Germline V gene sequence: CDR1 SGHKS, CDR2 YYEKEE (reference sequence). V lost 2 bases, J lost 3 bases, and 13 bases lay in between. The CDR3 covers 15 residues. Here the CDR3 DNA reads TGTGCCAGCAGCTTTGCAGGGATGAGTACAGATACGCAGTATTTT. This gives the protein CASSFAGMSTDTQYF. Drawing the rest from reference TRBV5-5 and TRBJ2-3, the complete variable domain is DAGVTQSPTHLIKTRGQQVTLRCSPISGHKSVSWYQQVLGQGPQFIFQYYEKEERGRGNFPDRFSARQFPNYSSELNVNALLLGDSALYLCASSFAGMSTDTQYFGPGTRLTVL.

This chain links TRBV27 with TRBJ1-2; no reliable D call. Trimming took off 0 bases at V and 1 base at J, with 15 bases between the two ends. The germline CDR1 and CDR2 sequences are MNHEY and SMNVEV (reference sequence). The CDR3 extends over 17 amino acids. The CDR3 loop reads CASSLSFPSANNYGYTF. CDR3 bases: TGTGCCAGCAGTTTATCGTTTCCTTCTGCGAATAACTATGGCTACACCTTC.

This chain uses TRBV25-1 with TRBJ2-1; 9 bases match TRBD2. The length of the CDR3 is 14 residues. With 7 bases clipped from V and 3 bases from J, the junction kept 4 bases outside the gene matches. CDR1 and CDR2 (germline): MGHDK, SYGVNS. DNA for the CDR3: TGTGCCAGCACCCCTAGCGGGGTCTACAATGAGCAGTTCTTC. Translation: CASTPSGVYNEQFF.

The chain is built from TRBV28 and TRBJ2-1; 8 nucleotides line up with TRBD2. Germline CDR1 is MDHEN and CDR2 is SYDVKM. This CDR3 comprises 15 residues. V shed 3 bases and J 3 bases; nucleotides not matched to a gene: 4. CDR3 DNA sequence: TGTGCCAGCAGTTTTAGCGGGGATCACTACAATGAGCAGTTCTTC. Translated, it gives CASSFSGDHYNEQFF.

The CDR3, as DNA: TGTGCCAGCAGTCCGACCCTCCTCAGGAGCAATCAGCCCCAGCATTTT. It yields the protein CASSPTLLRSNQPQHF. J is TRBJ1-5 and V is TRBV28; D unclear. V lost 5 bases and J 1 base, leaving 15 bases between the germline ends. Germline V gene data show CDR1 as MDHEN and CDR2 as SYDVKM. The CDR3 is 16 amino acids. The full variable domain, in which reference TRBV28 and TRBJ1-5 provide the parts outside the CDR3, is DVKVTQSSRYLVKRTGEKVFLECVQDMDHENMFWYRQDPGLGLRLIYFSYDVKMKEKGDIPEGYSVSREKKERFSLILESASTNQTSMYLCASSPTLLRSNQPQHFGDGTRLSIL.

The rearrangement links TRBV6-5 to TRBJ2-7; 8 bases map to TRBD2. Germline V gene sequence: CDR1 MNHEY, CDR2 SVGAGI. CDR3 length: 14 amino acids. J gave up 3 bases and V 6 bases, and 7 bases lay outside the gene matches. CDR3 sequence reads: CASSPPSGSYEQYF. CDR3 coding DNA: TGTGCCAGCAGCCCCCCGAGCGGGAGCTACGAGCAGTACTTC.

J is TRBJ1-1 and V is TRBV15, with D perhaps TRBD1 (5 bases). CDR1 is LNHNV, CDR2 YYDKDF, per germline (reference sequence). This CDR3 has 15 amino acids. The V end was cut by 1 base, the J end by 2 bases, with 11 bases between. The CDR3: CATSRVWTSNTEAFF. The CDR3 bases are TGTGCCACCAGCAGAGTTTGGACAAGCAACACTGAAGCTTTCTTT.

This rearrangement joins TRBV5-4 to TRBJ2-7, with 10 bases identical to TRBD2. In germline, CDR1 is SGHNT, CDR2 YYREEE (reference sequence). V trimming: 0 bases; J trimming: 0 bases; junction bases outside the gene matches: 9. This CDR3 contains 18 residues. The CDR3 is CASSLGFSGGSFSYEQYF. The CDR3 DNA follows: TGTGCCAGCAGCTTGGGATTTAGCGGGGGGTCCTTCTCCTACGAGCAGTACTTC.

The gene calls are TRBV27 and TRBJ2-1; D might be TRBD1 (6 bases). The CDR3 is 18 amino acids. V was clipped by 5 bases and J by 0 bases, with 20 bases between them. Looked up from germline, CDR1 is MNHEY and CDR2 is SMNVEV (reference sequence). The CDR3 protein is CASSLETGMPPSYNEQFF. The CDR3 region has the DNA TGTGCCAGCAGTCTTGAGACAGGAATGCCCCCCTCCTACAATGAGCAGTTCTTC.

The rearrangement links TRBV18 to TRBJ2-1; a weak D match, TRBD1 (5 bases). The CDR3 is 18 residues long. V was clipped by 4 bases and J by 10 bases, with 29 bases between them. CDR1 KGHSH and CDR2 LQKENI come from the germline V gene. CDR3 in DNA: TGTGCCAGCTCACAGACAAAAAACAGGACAATATACAATAACGAGCAGTTCTTC. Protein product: CASSQTKNRTIYNNEQFF.

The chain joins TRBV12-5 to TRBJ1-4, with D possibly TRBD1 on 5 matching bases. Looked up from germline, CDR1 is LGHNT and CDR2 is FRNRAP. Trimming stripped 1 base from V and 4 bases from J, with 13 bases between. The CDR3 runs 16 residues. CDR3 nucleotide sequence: TGTGCTAGTGGTTTGGGCCAAGGGGTCTTTAATGAAAAACTGTTTTTT. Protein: CASGLGQGVFNEKLFF.

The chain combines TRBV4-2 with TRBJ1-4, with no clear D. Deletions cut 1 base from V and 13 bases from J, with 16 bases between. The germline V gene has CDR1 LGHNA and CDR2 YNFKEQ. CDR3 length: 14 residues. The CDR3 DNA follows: TGTGCCAGCAGCCAAGCGGAGGATGTGCGGGGACTGTTTTTT. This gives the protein CASSQAEDVRGLFF.

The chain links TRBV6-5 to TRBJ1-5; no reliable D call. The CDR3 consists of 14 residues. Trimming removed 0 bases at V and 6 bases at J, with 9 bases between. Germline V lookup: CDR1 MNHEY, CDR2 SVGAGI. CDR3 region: CASSYSTSGQPQHF. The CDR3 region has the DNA TGTGCCAGCAGTTACTCGACAAGCGGTCAGCCCCAGCATTTT.

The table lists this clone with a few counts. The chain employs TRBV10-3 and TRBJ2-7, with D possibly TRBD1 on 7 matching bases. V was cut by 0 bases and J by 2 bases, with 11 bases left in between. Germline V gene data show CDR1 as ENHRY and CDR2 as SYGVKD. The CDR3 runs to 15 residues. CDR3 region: CAISESTGTAYEQYF. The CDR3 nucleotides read TGTGCCATCAGTGAGTCGACAGGGACTGCCTACGAGCAGTACTTC.

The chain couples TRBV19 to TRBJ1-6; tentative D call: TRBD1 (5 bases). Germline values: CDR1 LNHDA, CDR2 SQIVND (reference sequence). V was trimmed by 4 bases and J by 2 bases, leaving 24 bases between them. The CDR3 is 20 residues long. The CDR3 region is CASSSDPQGTRRTYNSPLHF. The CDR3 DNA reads TGTGCCAGTAGTAGCGACCCGCAGGGAACGCGTAGAACCTATAATTCACCCCTCCACTTT.

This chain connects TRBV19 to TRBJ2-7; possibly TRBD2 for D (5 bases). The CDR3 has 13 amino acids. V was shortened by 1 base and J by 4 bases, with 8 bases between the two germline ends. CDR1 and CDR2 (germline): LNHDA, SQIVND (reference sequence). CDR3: CASSIGERYEQYF. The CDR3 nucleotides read TGTGCCAGTAGTATAGGGGAGCGGTACGAGCAGTACTTC.

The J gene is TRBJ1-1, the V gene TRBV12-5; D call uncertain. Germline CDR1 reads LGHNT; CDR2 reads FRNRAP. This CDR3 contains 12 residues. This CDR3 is CAIRGMNTEAFF. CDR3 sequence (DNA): TGTGCCATTCGCGGGATGAACACTGAAGCTTTCTTT.

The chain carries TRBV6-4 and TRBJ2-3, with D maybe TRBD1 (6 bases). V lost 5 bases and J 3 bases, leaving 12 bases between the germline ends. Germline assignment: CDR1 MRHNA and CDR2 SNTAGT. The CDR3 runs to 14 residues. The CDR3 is CASSNQGWTDTQYF. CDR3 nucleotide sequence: TGTGCCAGCAGTAACCAGGGGTGGACAGATACGCAGTATTTT.

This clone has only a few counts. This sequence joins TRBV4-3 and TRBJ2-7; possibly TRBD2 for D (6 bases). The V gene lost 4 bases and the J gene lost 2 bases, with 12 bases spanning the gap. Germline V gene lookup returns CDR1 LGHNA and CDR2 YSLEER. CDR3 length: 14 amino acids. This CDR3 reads CASSPRSGAYEQYF. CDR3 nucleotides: TGCGCCAGCAGCCCCAGGTCGGGAGCCTACGAGCAGTACTTC.

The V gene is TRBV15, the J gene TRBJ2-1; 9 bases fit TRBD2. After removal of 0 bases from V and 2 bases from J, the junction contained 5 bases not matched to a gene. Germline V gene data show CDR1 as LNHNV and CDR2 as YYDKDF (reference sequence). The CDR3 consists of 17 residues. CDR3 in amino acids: CATSRDRSGGTYNEQFF. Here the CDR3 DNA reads TGTGCCACCAGCAGAGATAGAAGCGGGGGGACCTACAATGAGCAGTTCTTC.

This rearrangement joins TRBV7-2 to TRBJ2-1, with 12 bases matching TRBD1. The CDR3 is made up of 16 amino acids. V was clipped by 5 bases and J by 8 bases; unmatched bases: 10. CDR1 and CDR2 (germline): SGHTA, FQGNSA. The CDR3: CASSLRSGTGGYEQFF. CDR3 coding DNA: TGTGCCAGCAGCCTCCGTTCCGGGACAGGGGGCTATGAGCAGTTCTTC.